This TCR beta chain was sequenced for a study of long-term antiretroviral therapy in people with HIV. Germline V gene sequence: CDR1 SGHDT, CDR2 YYEEEE. The J segment lost 2 bases and the V segment lost 4 bases, leaving 4 bases of the junction unmatched. The CDR3 has 14 amino acids. A v3.0 immunoSEQ assay was performed at survey level. The repertoire was sequenced with immunoSEQ multiplex PCR; TCRdb's copy has only in-frame clones and lacks some. The sample lists 30,000 to 40,000 clones, around 80% occurring once. Study-wide results and caveats: Relative to control repertoires, HIV repertoires exhibited narrower CDR3 length ranges. ART-treated samples gained diversity yet remained below transplant donor controls.

With regard to this clone: Its target is not known.

For each donor, at least one pre-ART and at least two post-ART PBMC samples were available. The clonotype was recovered from a woman aged 45-65 years with HIV. The sequencing here drew on unsorted PBMCs, taken 3.1 years after starting antiretroviral therapy. The rearrangement joins TRBV5-6 to TRBJ2-3, with TRBD1 matching 7 bases. The CDR3 reads CASSRGRLTDTQYF. The DNA of the CDR3 is TGTGCCAGCAGCAGGGGGCGCCTCACAGATACGCAGTATTTT.